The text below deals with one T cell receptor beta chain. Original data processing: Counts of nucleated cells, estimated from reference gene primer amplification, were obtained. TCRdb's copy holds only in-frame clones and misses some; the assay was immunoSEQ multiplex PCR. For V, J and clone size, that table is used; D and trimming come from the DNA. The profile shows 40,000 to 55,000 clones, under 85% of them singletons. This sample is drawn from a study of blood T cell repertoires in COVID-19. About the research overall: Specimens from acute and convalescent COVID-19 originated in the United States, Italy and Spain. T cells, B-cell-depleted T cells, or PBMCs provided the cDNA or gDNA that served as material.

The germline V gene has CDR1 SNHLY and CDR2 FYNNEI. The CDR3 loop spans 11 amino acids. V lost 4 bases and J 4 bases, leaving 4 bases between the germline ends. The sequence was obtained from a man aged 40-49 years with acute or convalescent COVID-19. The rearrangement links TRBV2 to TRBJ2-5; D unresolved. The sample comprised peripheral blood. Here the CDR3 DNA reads TGTGCCAGCAGTGTGAGAGAGACCCAGTACTTC. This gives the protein CASSVRETQYF. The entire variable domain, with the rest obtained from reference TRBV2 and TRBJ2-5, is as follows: EPEVTQTPSHQVTQMGQEVILRCVPISNHLYFYWYRQILGQKVEFLVSFYNNEISEKSEIFDDQFSVERPDGSNFTLKIRSTKLEDSAMYFCASSVRETQYFGPGTRLLVL.